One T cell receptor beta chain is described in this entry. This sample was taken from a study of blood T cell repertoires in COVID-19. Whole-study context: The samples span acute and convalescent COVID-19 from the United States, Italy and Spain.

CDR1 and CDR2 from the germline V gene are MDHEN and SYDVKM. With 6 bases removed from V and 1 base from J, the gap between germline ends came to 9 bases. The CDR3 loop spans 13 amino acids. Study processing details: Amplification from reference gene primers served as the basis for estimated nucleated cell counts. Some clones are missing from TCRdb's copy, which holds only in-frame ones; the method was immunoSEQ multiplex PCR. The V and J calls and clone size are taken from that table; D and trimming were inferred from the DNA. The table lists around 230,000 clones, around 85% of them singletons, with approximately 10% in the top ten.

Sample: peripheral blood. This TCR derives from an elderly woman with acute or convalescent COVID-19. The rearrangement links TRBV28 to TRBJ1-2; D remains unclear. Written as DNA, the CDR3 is TGTGCCAGCAGCCAGACTCTTAACTATGGCTACACCTTC. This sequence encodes CASSQTLNYGYTF.